Each of the 18 T cell receptor beta chains below was sequenced from the same sample in a study of CD8+ T cells in alopecia areata. RNA extraction and reverse transcription yielded cDNA as sequencing template. The data were produced by immunoSEQ multiplex PCR, yet TCRdb's version contains in-frame clones alone and is incomplete. The sample lists 200,000 to 250,000 clones, around 66% occurring once. As to treatment: oral pan-JAK inhibitor, 5-10 mg twice daily. The source material was CD4+ T cells sorted from blood, sampled at approximately week 42, from a patient treated with tofacitinib. These receptors were taken from a human donor with alopecia areata.

This clone was seen only once. CDR3 sequence (DNA): TGTGCCAGCAGCGCGGACAGGGCAAATAATTCACCCCTCCACTTT. It encodes CASSADRANNSPLHF. This chain connects TRBV11-3 to TRBJ1-6; 8 bases are shared with TRBD1. V lost 5 bases and J lost 5; bases outside the gene matches: 5. The length of the CDR3 is 15 residues. Germline V gene data show CDR1 as SGHNT and CDR2 as YENEEA.

CDR3: CASSEYLQGSKRGDTQYF. The CDR3 coding sequence is TGTGCCAGCAGTGAATATCTCCAGGGCAGCAAAAGGGGAGATACGCAGTATTTT. The V and J genes are TRBV25-1 and TRBJ2-3, with TRBD1 as a possible D gene (5 bases). CDR1 is MGHDK, CDR2 SYGVNS, per germline. Trimming shortened V by 0 bases and J by 5 bases, and 21 bases separated the two germline ends. The CDR3 sequence is 18 residues long.

CDR3 DNA sequence: TGTGCCAGCAGTTCACAGGGACAGCCCCAGCATTTT. Amino acid sequence: CASSSQGQPQHF. The V gene is TRBV28, the J gene TRBJ1-5; possible D gene TRBD1, 6 bases. The germline CDR1 and CDR2 sequences are MDHEN and SYDVKM. V was pared by 4 bases and J by 7 bases, with 8 bases between. The CDR3 covers 12 residues.

The V and J genes are TRBV12-5 and TRBJ1-2; D perhaps matches TRBD1 (5 bases). CDR1 is LGHNT and CDR2 is FRNRAP in the germline V gene. V lost 0 bases, J lost 7 bases, and 12 bases lay in between. This CDR3 spans 14 amino acids. The DNA of the CDR3 is TGTGCTAGTGGTTTGGTCAGGGACTACCGTGGCTACACCTTC. This codes for CASGLVRDYRGYTF.

The chain combines TRBV7-2 with TRBJ2-7, with 14 bases aligning to TRBD2. The V and J ends lost 5 bases and 3 bases, in that order; junction bases with no gene match: 9. Germline assignment: CDR1 SGHTA and CDR2 FQGNSA. This CDR3 region has 17 residues. The CDR3 coding sequence is TGTGCCAGCAGCCCCCCATACGGGACTAGCGGGGGCTACGAGCAGTACTTC. This encodes CASSPPYGTSGGYEQYF.

The rearrangement joins TRBV15 to TRBJ1-5; D is perhaps TRBD1 (5 bases). V was shortened by 4 bases and J by 0 bases, with 16 bases between the two germline ends. The CDR3 covers 17 residues. Germline lookup yields CDR1 LNHNV and CDR2 YYDKDF (reference sequence). The CDR3 loop is CATSTGRSGDSNQPQHF. CDR3 coding DNA: TGTGCCACCAGCACCGGAAGATCGGGGGATAGCAATCAGCCCCAGCATTTT.

The V call is TRBV2, the J call TRBJ2-2, with D tentatively TRBD2 (5 bases). Germline CDR1 is SNHLY and CDR2 is FYNNEI. The V gene lost 6 bases and the J gene lost 0 bases, with 11 bases spanning the gap. The CDR3 is 15 amino acids. Here the CDR3 reads CASRSGTTNTGELFF. The CDR3 nucleotides read TGTGCCAGCAGATCGGGAACCACGAACACCGGGGAGCTGTTTTTT.

This rearrangement joins TRBV25-1 to TRBJ2-1, with D possibly TRBD2 on 7 matching bases. The CDR3 sequence is 16 residues long. CDR1 is MGHDK, CDR2 SYGVNS, per germline. V was pared by 3 bases and J by 4 bases, with 16 bases between. The CDR3 coding sequence is TGTGCCAGCAGTGATGGATTGCGGGGGCTATACAATGAGCAGTTCTTC. The encoded protein is CASSDGLRGLYNEQFF.

This clone appeared a few times. J is TRBJ2-1 and V is TRBV14, with 8 bases identical to TRBD2. This CDR3 contains 16 residues. The V gene end was trimmed by 3 bases and the J gene end by 3 bases; junction bases not matched to a gene: 7. The V gene's germline CDR1 is SGHDN and CDR2 FVKESK. CDR3 amino acids: CASSHRAGVSYNEQFF. The CDR3 DNA reads as TGTGCCAGCAGCCATAGAGCGGGGGTAAGCTACAATGAGCAGTTCTTC. Variable domain in full (rest from reference TRBV14 and TRBJ2-1): EAGVTQFPSHSVIEKGQTVTLRCDPISGHDNLYWYRRVMGKEIKFLLHFVKESKQDESGMPNNRFLAERTGGTYSTLKVQPAELEDSGVYFCASSHRAGVSYNEQFFGPGTRLTVL.

This clone came up a few times. The chain links TRBV2 to TRBJ1-1; the D gene is possibly TRBD1 (6 bases). Germline-derived CDR1 and CDR2 are SNHLY and FYNNEI. The V gene lost 7 bases and the J gene lost 0 bases, with 9 bases spanning the gap. The CDR3 sequence is 13 residues long. The CDR3 region is CASTTGLNTEAFF. As DNA, the CDR3 is TGTGCCAGCACCACAGGGTTGAACACTGAAGCTTTCTTT.

A remark on this clone: A read error may produce the germline difference seen at one junction end. CDR3 region: CASRLWAVDTQYF. Here the CDR3 DNA reads TGTGCCAGCCGCTTGTGGGCTGTTGATACGCAGTATTTT. V is TRBV5-6 and J is TRBJ2-3; D is undetermined. This CDR3 is 13 amino acids long. Germline V gene lookup returns CDR1 SGHDT and CDR2 YYEEEE. The full variable domain, rest sourced from reference TRBV5-6 and TRBJ2-3, is DAGVTQSPTHLIKTRGQQVTLRCSPKSGHDTVSWYQQALGQGPQFIFQYYEEEERQRGNFPDRFSGHQFPNYSSELNVNALLLGDSALYLCASRLWAVDTQYFGPGTRLTVL.

The V gene is TRBV6-5, the J gene TRBJ2-7; D perhaps matches TRBD2 (5 bases). This CDR3 has 14 amino acids. The germline V and J ends were trimmed by 7 bases and 2 bases, with 15 bases remaining between them. Germline CDR1 and CDR2: MNHEY and SVGAGI. The CDR3 sequence is CASKTARGTYEQYF. In DNA form, the CDR3 reads TGTGCCAGCAAAACGGCGAGAGGGACCTACGAGCAGTACTTC.

This chain joins TRBV27 and TRBJ2-6; D remains unclear. V gave up 6 bases and J gave up 0 bases, with 9 bases separating them. This CDR3 region has 15 residues. Germline V gene sequence: CDR1 MNHEY, CDR2 SMNVEV (reference sequence). This CDR3 reads CASSQGSSGANVLTF. The CDR3 DNA sequence: TGTGCCAGCAGCCAAGGAAGCTCTGGGGCCAACGTCCTGACTTTC.

This clone was seen more than once but under ten times. The chain joins TRBV6-1 to TRBJ1-5; D gene ambiguous. Germline V gives CDR1 MNHNS, CDR2 SASEGT. The CDR3 runs 16 residues. V was clipped by 4 bases and J by 1 base, with 14 bases between them. CDR3 sequence: CASSVPLRRSNQPQHF. CDR3 DNA: TGTGCCAGCAGTGTCCCGTTACGGCGGAGCAATCAGCCCCAGCATTTT.

The chain has TRBV30 and TRBJ2-7; TRBD1 agrees at 7 bases. J lost 6 bases, V lost 8 bases, and 16 bases had no gene match. Germline V CDR1 and CDR2: GTSNPN, SVGIG (reference sequence). The CDR3 is made up of 14 amino acids. Written as DNA, the CDR3 is TGTGCCGGGACGGGGCCGGGACAGCGTAGCGAGCAGTACTTC. Amino acids: CAGTGPGQRSEQYF.

The chain joins TRBV7-3 to TRBJ2-7, with TRBD2 matching 7 bases. J was trimmed by 7 bases and V by 2 bases; bases with no gene match: 8. CDR3 length equals 14 residues. Germline assignment: CDR1 SGHTA and CDR2 FQGTGA. The CDR3 spells CASSLQHGAGEQYF. Here the CDR3 DNA reads TGTGCCAGCAGCTTACAGCACGGAGCGGGGGAGCAGTACTTC. Drawing the rest from reference TRBV7-3 and TRBJ2-7, the complete variable domain is GAGVSQTPSNKVTEKGKYVELRCDPISGHTALYWYRQSLGQGPEFLIYFQGTGAADDSGLPNDRFFAVRPEGSVSTLKIQRTERGDSAVYLCASSLQHGAGEQYFGPGTRLTVT.

This clone was picked up a small number of times. A junction end diverges from the germline sequence, so it may reflect a read error. The V gene is TRBV11-2, the J gene TRBJ2-3; D gene uncertain. Per the germline V gene, CDR1 is SGHAT and CDR2 is FQNNGV. CDR3 length: 15 residues. The CDR3 nucleotides read TGTGCCAGCACCTTAACCGTAACGATCACAGATACGCAGTATTTT. Protein: CASTLTVTITDTQYF.

This clone was detected many times. This chain joins TRBV10-3 and TRBJ2-3; D remains ambiguous. Germline V CDR1 and CDR2: ENHRY, SYGVKD. The CDR3 runs to 14 residues. V was pared by 3 bases and J by 1 base, with 8 bases between. The CDR3 is CAISDGGGTDTQYF. DNA for the CDR3: TGTGCCATCAGTGATGGTGGGGGCACAGATACGCAGTATTTT.